This T cell receptor (beta chain) came from a study of identical twins. Study-wide results and caveats: Researchers reported weaker excess twin sharing in beta out-of-frame sequences.

The CDR3 spans 14 residues. Losses at the gene ends were 7 bases for V and 4 bases for J; bases not matched to a gene: 7. Germline lookup yields CDR1 ENHRY and CDR2 SYGVKD. About this clonotype itself: What it binds is unknown.

After template switching added a universal primer site, the resulting cDNA carried unique molecular identifiers. TCRdb ran MiXCR on the 5' RACE reads and lists one entry per CDR3 protein. Here the sample spans a few hundred thousand distinct CDR3 sequences, over 12% being singletons. The same specimen was also included in a second study, on yellow fever vaccine responses in identical twins.

Sequencing was done on a sample of CD4+ T cells sorted from blood. The genes are TRBV10-3 and TRBJ2-7, with TRBD2 matching 10 bases. The TCR comes from a woman aged 18 to 35 in good health. CDR3 sequence (DNA): TGTGCCATCACATCGGCTAGCGGGAGTTACGAGCAGTACTTC. Amino acid sequence: CAITSASGSYEQYF.